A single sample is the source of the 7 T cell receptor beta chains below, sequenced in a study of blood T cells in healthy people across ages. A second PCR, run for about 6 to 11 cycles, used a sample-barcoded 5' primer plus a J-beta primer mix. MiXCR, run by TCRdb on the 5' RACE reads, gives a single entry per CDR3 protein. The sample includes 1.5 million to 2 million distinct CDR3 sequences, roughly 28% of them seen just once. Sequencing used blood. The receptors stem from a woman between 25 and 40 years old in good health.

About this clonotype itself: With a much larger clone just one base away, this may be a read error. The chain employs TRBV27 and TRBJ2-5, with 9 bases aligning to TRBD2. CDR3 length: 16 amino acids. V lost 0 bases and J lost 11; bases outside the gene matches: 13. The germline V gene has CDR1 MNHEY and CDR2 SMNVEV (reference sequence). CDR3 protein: CASSLSIAGAHNEQYF. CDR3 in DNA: TGTGCCAGCAGTTTATCGATAGCGGGGGCCCACAATGAGCAGTACTTC.

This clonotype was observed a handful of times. DNA for the CDR3: TGTGCCGCCAAAGGCGGGTTGCTCGGGAAGGGCTACACCTTC. It specifies CAAKGGLLGKGYTF. The chain recombines TRBV28 with TRBJ1-2, with D unresolved. This CDR3 is 14 amino acids long. V was shortened by 11 bases and J by 8 bases, with 24 bases between the two germline ends. Germline V gene lookup returns CDR1 MDHEN and CDR2 SYDVKM.

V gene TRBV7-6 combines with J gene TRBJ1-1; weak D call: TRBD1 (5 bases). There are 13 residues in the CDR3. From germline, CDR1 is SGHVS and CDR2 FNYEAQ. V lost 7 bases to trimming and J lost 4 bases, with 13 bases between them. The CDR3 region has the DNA TGTGCCAGCACGAGGGGCGAAGGCACTGAAGCTTTCTTT. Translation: CASTRGEGTEAFF.

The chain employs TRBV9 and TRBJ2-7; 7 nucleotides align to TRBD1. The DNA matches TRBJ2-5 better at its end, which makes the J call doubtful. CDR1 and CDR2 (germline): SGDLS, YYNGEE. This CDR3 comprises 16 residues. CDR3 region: CASSPPGQMSQETQYF. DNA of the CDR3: TGTGCCAGCAGCCCTCCGGGACAGATGTCTCAAGAGACCCAGTACTTC.

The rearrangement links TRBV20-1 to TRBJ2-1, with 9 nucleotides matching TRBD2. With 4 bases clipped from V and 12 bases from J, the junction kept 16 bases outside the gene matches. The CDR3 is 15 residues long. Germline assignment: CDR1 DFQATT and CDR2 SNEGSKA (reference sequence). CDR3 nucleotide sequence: TGCAGTGCTAAGAGGCGGGGGGGCCCATCCATCGGGCAGTTCTTC. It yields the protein CSAKRRGGPSIGQFF.

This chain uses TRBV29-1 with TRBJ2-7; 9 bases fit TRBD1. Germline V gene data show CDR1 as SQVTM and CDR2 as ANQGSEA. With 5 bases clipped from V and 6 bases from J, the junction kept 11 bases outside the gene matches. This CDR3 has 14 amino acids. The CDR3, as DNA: TGCAGCGTTCAAACCGGGACAGGGCTTTCCGAGCAGTACTTC. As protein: CSVQTGTGLSEQYF.

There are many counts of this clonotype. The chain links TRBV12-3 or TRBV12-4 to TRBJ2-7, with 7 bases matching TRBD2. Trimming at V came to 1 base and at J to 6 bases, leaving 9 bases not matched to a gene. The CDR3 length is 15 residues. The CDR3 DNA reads TGTGCCAGCAGTTTAGGCGGGAGTTTGATTCGCGAGCAGTACTTC. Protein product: CASSLGGSLIREQYF.